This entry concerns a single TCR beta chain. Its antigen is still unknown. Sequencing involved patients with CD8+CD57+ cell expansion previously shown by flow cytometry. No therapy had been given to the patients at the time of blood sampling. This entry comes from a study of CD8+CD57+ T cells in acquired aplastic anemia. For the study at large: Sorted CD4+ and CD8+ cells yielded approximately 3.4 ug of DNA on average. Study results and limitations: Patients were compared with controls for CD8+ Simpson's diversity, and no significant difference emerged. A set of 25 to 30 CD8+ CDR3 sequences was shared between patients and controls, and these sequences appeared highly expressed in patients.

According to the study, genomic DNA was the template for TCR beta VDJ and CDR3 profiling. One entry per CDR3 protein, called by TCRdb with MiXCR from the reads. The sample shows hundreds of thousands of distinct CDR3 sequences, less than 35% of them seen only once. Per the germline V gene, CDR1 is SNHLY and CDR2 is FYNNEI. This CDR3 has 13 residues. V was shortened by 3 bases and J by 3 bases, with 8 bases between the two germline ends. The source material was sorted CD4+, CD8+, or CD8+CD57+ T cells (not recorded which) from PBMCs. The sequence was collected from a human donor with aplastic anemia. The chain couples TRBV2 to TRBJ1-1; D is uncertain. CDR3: CASSDTGYTEAFF. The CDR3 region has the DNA TGTGCCAGCAGTGACACGGGGTACACTGAAGCTTTCTTT.